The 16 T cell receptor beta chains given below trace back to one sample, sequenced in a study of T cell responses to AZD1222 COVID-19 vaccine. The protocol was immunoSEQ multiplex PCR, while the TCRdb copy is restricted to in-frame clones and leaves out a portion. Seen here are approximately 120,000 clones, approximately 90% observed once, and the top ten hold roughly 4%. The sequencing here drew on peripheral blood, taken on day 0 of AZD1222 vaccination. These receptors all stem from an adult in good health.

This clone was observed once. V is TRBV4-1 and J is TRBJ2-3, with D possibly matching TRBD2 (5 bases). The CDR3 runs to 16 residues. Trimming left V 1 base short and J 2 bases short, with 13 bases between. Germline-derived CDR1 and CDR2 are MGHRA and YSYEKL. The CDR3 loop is CASSQVALGFTDTQYF. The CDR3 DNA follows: TGCGCCAGCAGCCAAGTAGCACTAGGGTTCACAGATACGCAGTATTTT.

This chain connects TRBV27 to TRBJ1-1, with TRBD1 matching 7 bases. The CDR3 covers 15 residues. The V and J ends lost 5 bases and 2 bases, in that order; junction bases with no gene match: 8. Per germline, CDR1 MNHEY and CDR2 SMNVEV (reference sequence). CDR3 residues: CASSRVGGYNTEAFF. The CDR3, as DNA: TGTGCCAGCAGTCGAGTAGGGGGCTACAACACTGAAGCTTTCTTT.

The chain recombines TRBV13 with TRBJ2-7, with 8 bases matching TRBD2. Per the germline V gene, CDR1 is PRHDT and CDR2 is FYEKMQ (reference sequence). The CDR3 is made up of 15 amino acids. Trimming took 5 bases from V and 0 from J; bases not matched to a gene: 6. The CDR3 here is CASSREGSGSYEQYF. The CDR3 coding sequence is TGTGCCAGCAGCCGGGAGGGTAGTGGCTCCTACGAGCAGTACTTC.

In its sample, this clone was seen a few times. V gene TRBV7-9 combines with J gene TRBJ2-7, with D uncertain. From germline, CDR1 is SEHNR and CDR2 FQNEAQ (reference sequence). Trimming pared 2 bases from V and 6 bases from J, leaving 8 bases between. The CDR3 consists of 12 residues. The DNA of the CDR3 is TGTGCCAGCAGCTTACCTCCCTCCGAGCAGTACTTC. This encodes CASSLPPSEQYF.

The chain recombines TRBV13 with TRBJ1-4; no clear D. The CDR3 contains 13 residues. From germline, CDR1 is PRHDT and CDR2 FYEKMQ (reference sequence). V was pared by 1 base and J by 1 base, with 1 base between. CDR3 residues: CASSLETNEKLFF. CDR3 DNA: TGTGCCAGCAGCTTAGAAACTAATGAAAAACTGTTTTTT.

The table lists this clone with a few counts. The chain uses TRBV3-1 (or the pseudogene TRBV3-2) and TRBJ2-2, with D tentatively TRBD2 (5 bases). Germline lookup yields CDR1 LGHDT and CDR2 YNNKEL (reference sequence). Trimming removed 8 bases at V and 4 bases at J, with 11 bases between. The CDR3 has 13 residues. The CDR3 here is CASAAGTTGELFF. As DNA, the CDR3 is TGTGCCAGCGCCGCGGGTACCACCGGGGAGCTGTTTTTT.

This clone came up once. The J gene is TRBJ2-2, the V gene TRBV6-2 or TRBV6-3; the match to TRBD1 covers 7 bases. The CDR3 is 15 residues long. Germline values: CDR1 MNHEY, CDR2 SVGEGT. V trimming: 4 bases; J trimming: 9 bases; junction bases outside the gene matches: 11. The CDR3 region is CASSSSRGQNRELFF. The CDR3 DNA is TGTGCCAGCAGTTCGAGCAGGGGACAGAACCGGGAGCTGTTTTTT.

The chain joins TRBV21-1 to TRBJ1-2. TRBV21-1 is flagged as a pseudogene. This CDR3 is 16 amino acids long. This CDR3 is CASSKVGGRTNYGYTF. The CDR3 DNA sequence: TGTGCCAGCAGCAAAGTTGGAGGACGGACTAACTATGGCTACACCTTC.

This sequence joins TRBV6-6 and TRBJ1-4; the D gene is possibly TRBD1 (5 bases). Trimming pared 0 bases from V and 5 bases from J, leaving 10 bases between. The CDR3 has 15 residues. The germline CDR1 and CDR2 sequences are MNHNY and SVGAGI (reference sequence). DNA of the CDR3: TGTGCCAGCAGTTACTCCCGACAGAAGAATGAAAAACTGTTTTTT. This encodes CASSYSRQKNEKLFF.

CDR3 region: CASSSQTVMNTEAFF. For the CDR3, the DNA is TGTGCCAGTAGTTCCCAGACAGTAATGAACACTGAAGCTTTCTTT. The V and J genes are TRBV19 and TRBJ1-1; D might be TRBD1 (5 bases). CDR1 is LNHDA, CDR2 SQIVND, per germline (reference sequence). There are 15 residues in the CDR3. Trimming took 5 bases from V and 0 from J, leaving 13 bases between them.

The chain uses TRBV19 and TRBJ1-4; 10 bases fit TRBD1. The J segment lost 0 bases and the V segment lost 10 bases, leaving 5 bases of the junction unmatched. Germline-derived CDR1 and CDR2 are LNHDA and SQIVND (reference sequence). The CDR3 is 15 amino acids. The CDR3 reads CATRDRGTTNEKLFF. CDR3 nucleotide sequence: TGTGCCACCCGGGACAGGGGTACAACTAATGAAAAACTGTTTTTT.

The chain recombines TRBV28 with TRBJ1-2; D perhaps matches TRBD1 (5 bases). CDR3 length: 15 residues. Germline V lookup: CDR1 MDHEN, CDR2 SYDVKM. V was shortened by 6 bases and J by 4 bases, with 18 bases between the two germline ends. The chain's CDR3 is CASRPGAEAFYGYTF. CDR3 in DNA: TGTGCCAGCAGGCCCGGGGCAGAAGCTTTCTATGGCTACACCTTC.

The CDR3 protein is CATSSGQGAYYEQYF. The CDR3 nucleotides are TGTGCCACCAGTTCGGGGCAAGGGGCTTACTACGAGCAGTACTTC. The genes are TRBV24-1 and TRBJ2-7; D is perhaps TRBD1 or TRBD2 (5 bases each). The CDR3 is made up of 15 amino acids. Germline CDR1 reads KGHDR; CDR2 reads SFDVKD. V was clipped by 6 bases and J by 3 bases, with 17 bases between them.

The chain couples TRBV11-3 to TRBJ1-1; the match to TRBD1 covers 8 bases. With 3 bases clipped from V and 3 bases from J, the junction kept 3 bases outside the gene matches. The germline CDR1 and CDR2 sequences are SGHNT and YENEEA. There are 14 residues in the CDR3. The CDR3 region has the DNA TGTGCCAGCAGCTTCCAGGGGGCGGACACTGAAGCTTTCTTT. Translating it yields CASSFQGADTEAFF.

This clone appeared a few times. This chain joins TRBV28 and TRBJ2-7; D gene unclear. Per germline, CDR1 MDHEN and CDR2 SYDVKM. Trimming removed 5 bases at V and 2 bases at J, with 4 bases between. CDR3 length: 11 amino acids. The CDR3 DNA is TGTGCCAGCAGTGTGGCCTACGAGCAGTACTTC. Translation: CASSVAYEQYF.

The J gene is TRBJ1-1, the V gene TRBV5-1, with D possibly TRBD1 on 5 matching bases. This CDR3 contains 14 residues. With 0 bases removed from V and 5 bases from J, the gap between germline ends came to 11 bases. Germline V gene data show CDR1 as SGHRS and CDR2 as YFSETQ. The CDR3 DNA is TGCGCCAGCAGCTTGGCCCTTGGGGGAACTGAAGCTTTCTTT. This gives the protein CASSLALGGTEAFF.